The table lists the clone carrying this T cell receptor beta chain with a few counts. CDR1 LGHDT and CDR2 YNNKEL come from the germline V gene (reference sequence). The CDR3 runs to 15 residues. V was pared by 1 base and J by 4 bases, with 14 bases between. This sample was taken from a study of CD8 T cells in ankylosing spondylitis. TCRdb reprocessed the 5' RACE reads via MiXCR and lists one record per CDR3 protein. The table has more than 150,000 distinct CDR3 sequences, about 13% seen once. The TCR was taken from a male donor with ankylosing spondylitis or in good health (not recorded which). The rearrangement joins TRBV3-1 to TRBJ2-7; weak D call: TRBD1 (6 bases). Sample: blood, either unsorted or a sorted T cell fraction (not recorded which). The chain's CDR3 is CASSQGDIYSYEQYF. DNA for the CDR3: TGTGCCAGCAGCCAAGGGGACATATACTCTTACGAGCAGTACTTC.